A selection of T cell receptor beta chains follows, all from one sample in a study of PD-L1 blockade in urothelial cancer. The data were produced by immunoSEQ multiplex PCR, yet TCRdb's version contains in-frame clones alone and is incomplete. The data show fewer than 50,000 clones, around 80% seen once. The sequencing used PBMCs, collected around atezolizumab (anti-PD-L1) treatment. All receptors derive from a man aged 65 to 79 with urothelial cancer. The CDR3 runs from the conserved cysteine through the conserved F or W. D genes are given only for firm matches. Not all rows give a size; the values are once, few, many and, for expanded clones, a class.

v_gene	d_gene	j_gene	abundance	CDR3nt	CDR3aa
TRBV5-1	TRBD2	TRBJ2-7	few	TGCGCCAGCAGCTTGTCTCCTAGCGGGAGGTACGAGCAGTACTTC	CASSLSPSGRYEQYF
TRBV7-3	TRBD1	TRBJ2-5	.	TGTGCCAGCAGCCCCGGACAGGGTCAAGAGACCCAGTACTTC	CASSPGQGQETQYF
TRBV7-9	TRBD2	TRBJ2-3	.	TGTGCCAGCAGCTTAGGTCTAGCGGGGAGAAGCACAGATACGCAGTATTTT	CASSLGLAGRSTDTQYF
TRBV7-9	TRBD1	TRBJ2-7	.	TGTGCCAGCAGCCCGGGACAGGGAGTCTACGAGCAGTACTTC	CASSPGQGVYEQYF
TRBV5-1	.	TRBJ1-5	.	TGCGCCAGCAGCTTGGAGGGGGGGAATCAGCCCCAGCATTTT	CASSLEGGNQPQHF
TRBV5-1	TRBD1	TRBJ2-7	.	TGCGCCAGCAGCCAGGATACAGGGGGCCTTTTGTCCGAGCAGTACTTC	CASSQDTGGLLSEQYF
TRBV7-2	.	TRBJ1-1	.	TGTGCCAGCAGCTTAGGGGCAGGGACTGAAGCTTTCTTT	CASSLGAGTEAFF
TRBV27	.	TRBJ1-1	.	TGTGCCAGCAGCCAACAGGGATCCCCTGAAGCTTTCTTT	CASSQQGSPEAFF
TRBV6-5	TRBD2	TRBJ2-1	.	TGTGCCAGCAGGACTAGCGGCCTGTGGTTCTTC	CASRTSGLWFF
TRBV7-9	.	TRBJ2-3	.	TGTGCCAGCAGCCCGTCAGCGGTCACAGATACGCAGTATTTT	CASSPSAVTDTQYF
TRBV2	.	TRBJ1-1	once	TGTGCCAGCACGGAATCGGATACAGGGAGCACTGAAGCTTTCTTT	CASTESDTGSTEAFF
TRBV9	TRBD2	TRBJ2-2	once	TGTGCCAGCAGTACAATAGCGGGGCAAACCGGGGAGCTGTTTTTT	CASSTIAGQTGELFF
TRBV5-1	TRBD1	TRBJ1-5	.	TGCGCCAGCAGCTTGGGGACAGGGGGAAATCAGCCCCAGCATTTT	CASSLGTGGNQPQHF
TRBV18	TRBD1	TRBJ1-2	.	TGTGCCAGCGGGACTTGGGACAGGGACTATGGCTACACCTTC	CASGTWDRDYGYTF
TRBV5-4	.	TRBJ1-1	.	TGTGCCAGCAGCAGGGACACCTCGAGCACTGAAGCTTTCTTT	CASSRDTSSTEAFF
TRBV18	TRBD1	TRBJ1-1	.	TGTGCCAGCTCACCCGGGCTTGACAGGGGCGCTGAAGCTTTCTTT	CASSPGLDRGAEAFF
TRBV5-4	.	TRBJ2-3	.	TGTGCCAGCAGCTTGGATGTGGGGGGGCGGAATACGCAGTATTTT	CASSLDVGGRNTQYF
TRBV5-1	.	TRBJ1-2	.	TGCGCCAGCAGCTTGGCGGACTATGGCTACACCTTC	CASSLADYGYTF
TRBV9	TRBD1	TRBJ1-4	.	TGTGCCAGCAGCGTAGCCGCAGGGGGCGCAGGGTCTAATGAAAAACTGTTTTTT	CASSVAAGGAGSNEKLFF
TRBV5-1	.	TRBJ2-1	.	TGCGCCAGCAGTCCAACCCTCTATGACAGCTCCTACAATGAGCAGTTCTTC	CASSPTLYDSSYNEQFF
TRBV11-2	.	TRBJ1-6	once	TGTGCCAGCAGCCAGCTGACACAAAGAGGGTATAATTCACCCCTCCACTTT	CASSQLTQRGYNSPLHF
TRBV19	.	TRBJ2-6	.	TGTGCCAGTAGTGCACAGGGCGCTGGTGGGGCCAACGTCCTGACTTTC	CASSAQGAGGANVLTF
TRBV19	.	TRBJ1-2	.	TGTGCCAGTAGTGCGGCGGGGCCGGGGTATGGCTACACCTTC	CASSAAGPGYGYTF
TRBV18	.	TRBJ1-1	.	TGTGCCAGCTCGTCACAGGGTAACACTGAAGCTTTCTTT	CASSSQGNTEAFF
TRBV6-1	.	TRBJ1-5	.	TGTGCCAGCAGTGAAACCTACAGCAATCAGCCCCAGCATTTT	CASSETYSNQPQHF
TRBV2	.	TRBJ2-1	.	TGTGCCAGCAGTGCCCTTAACTTATACAATGAGCAGTTCTTC	CASSALNLYNEQFF
TRBV25-1	.	TRBJ1-2	.	TGTGCCAGCGGAGGGGGGGGCGAAGGGTATGGCTACACCTTC	CASGGGGEGYGYTF
TRBV30	.	TRBJ1-3	.	TGTGCCTGGAGTGACAGGGTCGGTGGAAACACCATATATTTT	CAWSDRVGGNTIYF
TRBV7-2	.	TRBJ2-7	once	TGTGCCAGCAGCAGCTCCGGACAGATCTCCTACGAGCAGTACTTC	CASSSSGQISYEQYF
TRBV25-1	.	TRBJ2-2	.	TGTGCCAGCAGTGTCTCGGGGTCCGGGGAGCTGTTTTTT	CASSVSGSGELFF
TRBV15	.	TRBJ2-1	.	TGTGCCACCAGCAGAGATCCAGGGGATGAGCAGTTCTTC	CATSRDPGDEQFF
TRBV28	TRBD2	TRBJ2-7	.	TGTGCCAGCAGCTCTAGCGGCCTCTCCTACGAGCAGTACTTC	CASSSSGLSYEQYF
TRBV5-6	.	TRBJ2-1	once	TGTGCCAGCAGCTTGGTGGCTAGCGTGCAGTTCTTC	CASSLVASVQFF
TRBV18	TRBD1	TRBJ1-5	.	TGTGCCAGCTCACAGACAGGGAAGGGAAATCAGCCCCAGCATTTT	CASSQTGKGNQPQHF
TRBV10-3	.	TRBJ1-2	.	TGTGCCATCAGTGAAGGGAAAAACGTGCGAGGGGGCTACACCTTC	CAISEGKNVRGGYTF
TRBV6-5	.	TRBJ2-3	.	TGTGCCAGCAGTAAACAGGAGAACACAGATACGCAGTATTTT	CASSKQENTDTQYF
TRBV14	.	TRBJ2-3	few	TGTGCCAGCAGCCAAGCCCAGCTCTGGGGAGCAGATACGCAGTATTTT	CASSQAQLWGADTQYF
TRBV7-2	.	TRBJ1-1	.	TGTGCCAGCAGCCTTCAGGGAATCGCAGACACTGAAGCTTTCTTT	CASSLQGIADTEAFF
TRBV18	TRBD1	TRBJ1-5	.	TGTGCCAGCTCACTCGGACAGGGGGCCGGTCAGCCCCAGCATTTT	CASSLGQGAGQPQHF
TRBV19	.	TRBJ1-1	.	TGTGCCAGTAATCCCGGACACATGAACACTGAAGCTTTCTTT	CASNPGHMNTEAFF
TRBV6-5	.	TRBJ1-1	.	TGTGCCAGCAAGACACCGAACACTGAAGCTTTCTTT	CASKTPNTEAFF
TRBV28	.	TRBJ1-2	few	TGTGCCAGCAGCGGGAGGAAAATCGAATCCTATGGCTACACCTTC	CASSGRKIESYGYTF
TRBV4-1	TRBD2	TRBJ2-6	.	TGCGCCAGCAGCCTTCTGGGAGGGACCTCTGGGGCCAACGTCCTGACTTTC	CASSLLGGTSGANVLTF
TRBV5-4	.	TRBJ2-5	.	TGTGCCGCCGGGCGGGATCAACAAGAGACCCAGTACTTC	CAAGRDQQETQYF
TRBV10-3	TRBD1	TRBJ1-4	.	TGTGCCATCAGTCCCGGGACAGCCCTTAATGAAAAACTGTTTTTT	CAISPGTALNEKLFF
TRBV4-3	TRBD2	TRBJ2-2	.	TGCGCCAGCAGCCAAGATCTACTAGCGGGATCCCGGGAGCTGTTTTTT	CASSQDLLAGSRELFF
TRBV5-1	TRBD1	TRBJ1-1	.	TGCGCCAGCAGCTTGAGGACAGGGGGCGAATCAGCTTTCTTT	CASSLRTGGESAFF
TRBV7-2	TRBD1	TRBJ1-2	.	TGTGCCAGCAGCACGGACAGGGACTTAGGCTACACCTTC	CASSTDRDLGYTF
TRBV14	TRBD1	TRBJ1-6	few	TGTGCCAGCTCGGGACAGCATAATTCACCCCTCCACTTT	CASSGQHNSPLHF
TRBV7-7	.	TRBJ2-2	once	TGTGCCAGCTCCGAGGGACAACCCCCCGGGGAGCTGTTTTTT	CASSEGQPPGELFF
TRBV4-2	TRBD2	TRBJ2-7	.	TGTGCCAGCAGCCCCCGCCAGCGGGGGCCCTACGAGCAGTACTTC	CASSPRQRGPYEQYF
TRBV19	.	TRBJ1-6	.	TGTGCCAGTAGTATAGAGAGGGGCGCGGGAAATTCACCCCTCCACTTT	CASSIERGAGNSPLHF
TRBV18	TRBD1	TRBJ2-7	.	TGTGCCAGCTCATTTGGGACAGGGGGTTACGAGCAGTACTTC	CASSFGTGGYEQYF
TRBV19	TRBD2	TRBJ2-5	.	TGTGCCAGTAGTCCCGGGACTAGCGGGAGGGGCCAAGAGACCCAGTACTTC	CASSPGTSGRGQETQYF
TRBV7-6	TRBD2	TRBJ2-2	.	TGTGCCAGCAGCCCGACGCCTAGCGGGGCGAACACCGGGGAGCTGTTTTTT	CASSPTPSGANTGELFF
TRBV4-2	.	TRBJ2-5	.	TGTGCCAGCAGCCAAGTAGGGGGAGCGGTCGGCGAGACCCAGTACTTC	CASSQVGGAVGETQYF
TRBV6-6	TRBD2	TRBJ2-7	.	TGTGCCAGCAGTACAGGGACTAGCGGGAGTCCCGAGCAGTACTTC	CASSTGTSGSPEQYF
TRBV5-6	.	TRBJ1-1	.	TGTGCCAGCAGCCAGATTTGGGGGCCTGAAGCTTTCTTT	CASSQIWGPEAFF
TRBV11-2	.	TRBJ1-2	.	TGTGCCAGCAGCTTAGGCCGGACGTTAGAGGGTGGCTACACCTTC	CASSLGRTLEGGYTF